The source of this TCR beta chain is a study of blood T cell repertoires in COVID-19. Looked up from germline, CDR1 is MNHEY and CDR2 is SMNVEV (reference sequence). The trim removed 3 bases at V and 9 bases at J, leaving 23 bases unmatched. This CDR3 spans 19 amino acids. Libraries were prepared by immunoSEQ multiplex PCR; TCRdb keeps only in-frame clonotypes and omits some of them. The table lists tens of thousands of clones, around 81% of them singletons. The sample consisted of peripheral blood. The chain carries TRBV27 and TRBJ2-1, with 7 positions matching TRBD2. The sequence derives from a man aged 80 or over with acute or convalescent COVID-19. The CDR3 DNA reads TGTGCCAGCAGTTTCGTGTACGGGGTAGGCGGGAGAGGTAGTGGTGAGCAGTTCTTC. Translating it yields CASSFVYGVGGRGSGEQFF.